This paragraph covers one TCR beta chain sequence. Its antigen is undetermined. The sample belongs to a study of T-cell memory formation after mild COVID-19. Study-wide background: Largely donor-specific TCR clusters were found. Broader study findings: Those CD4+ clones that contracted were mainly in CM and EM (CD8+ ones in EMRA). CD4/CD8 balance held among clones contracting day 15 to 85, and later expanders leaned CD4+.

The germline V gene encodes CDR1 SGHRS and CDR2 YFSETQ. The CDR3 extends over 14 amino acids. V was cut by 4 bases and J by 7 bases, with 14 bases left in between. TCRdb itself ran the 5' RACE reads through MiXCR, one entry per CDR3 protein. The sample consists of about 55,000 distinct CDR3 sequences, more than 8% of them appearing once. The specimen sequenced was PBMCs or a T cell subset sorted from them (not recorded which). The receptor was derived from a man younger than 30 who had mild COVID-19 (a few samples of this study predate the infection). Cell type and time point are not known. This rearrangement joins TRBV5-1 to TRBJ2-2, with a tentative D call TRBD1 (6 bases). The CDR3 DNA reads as TGCGCCAGCAGCGAAGACAGGTTAGGCGGGGAGCTGTTTTTT. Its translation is CASSEDRLGGELFF.